This T cell receptor (beta chain) derives from a study of regulatory T cells in long-lasting Graves disease. Study conclusions and caveats: Gene preferences differed: TRBV28, TRBJ1-2, TRBJ2-5 in persistent cases.

The TCR beta library used iRepertoire HTBI primers with Arm-PCR amplification of CDR3. TCRdb itself ran the multiplex PCR reads through MiXCR, one entry per CDR3 protein. The data hold about 320,000 distinct CDR3 sequences, with about a sixth observed a single time. Deletions cut 6 bases from V and 7 bases from J, with 9 bases between. Germline CDR1 reads SEHNR; CDR2 reads FQNEAQ (reference sequence). CDR3 length equals 12 residues. As to time point: newly diagnosed GD, antithyroid drugs for less than 3 months. There was RNA extracted from PBMCs, and the TCR library was made from it. Patients with Graves' disease were diagnosed by American Thyroid Association guidelines. Many counts were recorded for this clonotype. Its antigen is not identified.

The V and J genes are TRBV7-9 and TRBJ1-4; D is undetermined. The input for sequencing was peripheral blood mononuclear cells (PBMCs), taken at new diagnosis, from a patient treated with antithyroid drugs. The clonotype was recovered from a female donor with Graves disease. CDR3 coding DNA: TGTGCCAGCAGTTTGATCGGTGAAAAACTGTTTTTT. This sequence encodes CASSLIGEKLFF.